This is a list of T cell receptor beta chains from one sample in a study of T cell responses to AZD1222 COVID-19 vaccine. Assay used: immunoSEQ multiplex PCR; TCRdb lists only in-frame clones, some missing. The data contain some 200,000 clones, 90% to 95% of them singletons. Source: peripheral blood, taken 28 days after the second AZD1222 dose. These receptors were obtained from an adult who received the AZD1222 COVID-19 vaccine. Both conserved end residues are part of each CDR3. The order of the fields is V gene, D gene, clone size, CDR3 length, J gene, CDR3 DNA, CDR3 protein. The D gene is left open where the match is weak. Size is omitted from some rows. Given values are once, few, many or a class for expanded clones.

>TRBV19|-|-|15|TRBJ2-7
TGTGCCAGTAGTGCCGACCCCCGTCCCCCGGGGCAGCAGTACTTC
CASSADPRPPGQQYF
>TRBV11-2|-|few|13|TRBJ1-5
TGTGCCAGCAGCCTCGTCGGGGATCAGCCCCAGCATTTT
CASSLVGDQPQHF
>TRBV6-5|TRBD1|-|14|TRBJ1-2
TGTGCCAGCAGCCGGGACAGGCTCTTCGATGGCTACACCTTC
CASSRDRLFDGYTF
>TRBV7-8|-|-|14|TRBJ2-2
TGTGCCAGCAGCTTAGAATGGAACACCGGGGAGCTGTTTTTT
CASSLEWNTGELFF
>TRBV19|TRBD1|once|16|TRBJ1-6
TGTGCCAGTAGTTCCCTGGGACAGTCCTATAATTCACCCCTCCACTTT
CASSSLGQSYNSPLHF
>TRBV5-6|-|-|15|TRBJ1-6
TGTGCCAGCAGCTTGAGGTCAGGCCGGTATTCACCCCTCCACTTT
CASSLRSGRYSPLHF
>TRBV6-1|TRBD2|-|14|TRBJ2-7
TGTGCCAGCAGTGAAGTGGCGGGAGGGGGGGAGCAGTACTTC
CASSEVAGGGEQYF
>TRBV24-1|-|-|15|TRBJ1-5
TGTGCCACCAGTGATCCACGGGTCCCCAATCAGCCCCAGCATTTT
CATSDPRVPNQPQHF
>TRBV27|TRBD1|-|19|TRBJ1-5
TGTGCCAGCAGCCCAAACCTGGGACAGGGGGCTGGTAGCAATCAGCCCCAGCATTTT
CASSPNLGQGAGSNQPQHF
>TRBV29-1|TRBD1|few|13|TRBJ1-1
TGCAGCGTTGCAGGGGGCGTGTACACTGAAGCTTTCTTT
CSVAGGVYTEAFF
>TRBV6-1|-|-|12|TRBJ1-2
TGTGCCAGCAGTGAACGGAACTATGGCTACACCTTC
CASSERNYGYTF
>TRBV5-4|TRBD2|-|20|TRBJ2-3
TGTGCCAGCAGCTTGGAGGGACTAGCGGAACTGTTAGGCGGCACAGATACGCAGTATTTT
CASSLEGLAELLGGTDTQYF
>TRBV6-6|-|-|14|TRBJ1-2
TGTGCCAGCAGTTCCCGGGAGGGGGTATATGGCTACACCTTC
CASSSREGVYGYTF
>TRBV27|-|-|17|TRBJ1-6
TGTGCCAGCAGTTTGCAGACAGGTTGGTCCTATAATTCACCCCTCCACTTT
CASSLQTGWSYNSPLHF
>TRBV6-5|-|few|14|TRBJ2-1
TGTGCCAGCAGTTACGGTGGATCGGGGTATGAGCAGTTCTTC
CASSYGGSGYEQFF
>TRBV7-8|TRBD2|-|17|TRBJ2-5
TGTGCCAGCAGCCCCGGGGGGAGCGGGAGGGCCTTGGAGACCCAGTACTTC
CASSPGGSGRALETQYF
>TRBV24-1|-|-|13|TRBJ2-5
TGTGCCACCAGTGATGAGAGCCAAGAGACCCAGTACTTC
CATSDESQETQYF
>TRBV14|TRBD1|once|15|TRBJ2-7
TGTGCCAGCAGCCTCTTTAGGACAGGGGGCTACGAGCAGTACTTC
CASSLFRTGGYEQYF
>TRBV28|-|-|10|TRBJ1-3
TGTGCCAGCACGGGAAACACCATATATTTT
CASTGNTIYF